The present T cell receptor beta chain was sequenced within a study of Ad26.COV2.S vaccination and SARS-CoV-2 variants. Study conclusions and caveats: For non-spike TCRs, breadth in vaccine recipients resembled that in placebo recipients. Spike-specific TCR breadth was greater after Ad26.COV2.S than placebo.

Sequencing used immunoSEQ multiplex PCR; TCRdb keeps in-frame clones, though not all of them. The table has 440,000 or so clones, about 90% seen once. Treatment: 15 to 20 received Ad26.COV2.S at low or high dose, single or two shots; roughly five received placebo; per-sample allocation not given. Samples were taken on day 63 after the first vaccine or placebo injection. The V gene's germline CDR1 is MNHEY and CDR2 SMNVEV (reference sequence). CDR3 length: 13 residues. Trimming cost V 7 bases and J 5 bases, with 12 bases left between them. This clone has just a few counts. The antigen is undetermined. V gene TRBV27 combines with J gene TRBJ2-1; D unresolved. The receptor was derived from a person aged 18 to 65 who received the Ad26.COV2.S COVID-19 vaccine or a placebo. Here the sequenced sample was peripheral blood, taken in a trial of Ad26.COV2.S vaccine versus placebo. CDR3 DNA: TGTGCCAGCACCATCGGCGTAAACAATGAGCAGTTCTTC. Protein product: CASTIGVNNEQFF.